This entry lists 21 T cell receptor beta chains sequenced from one sample in a study of sequential checkpoint blockade in melanoma. This table comes from immunoSEQ multiplex PCR, and its TCRdb copy is limited to in-frame clones, with some not included. The data show approximately 5,700 clones, roughly three fifths seen once. Indicated treatment: randomized to nivolumab then ipilimumab (arm A) or the reverse (arm B). Sequencing used CD8+ T cells sorted from blood (inferred from file names), obtained from a patient given nivolumab and ipilimumab in sequence. These receptors were obtained from a human donor with melanoma.

This clone is large (0.1 to 1%) by share. Here the CDR3 DNA reads TGTGCCAGCTGGGCCGGGGGCTACAATGAGCAGTTCTTC. It codes for CASWAGGYNEQFF. V gene TRBV7-2 combines with J gene TRBJ2-1, with D possibly matching TRBD2 (6 bases). The V end was cut by 8 bases, the J end by 3 bases, with 11 bases between. Germline CDR1 reads SGHTA; CDR2 reads FQGNSA. The CDR3 has 13 residues.

This chain uses TRBV7-2 with TRBJ1-2; no firm D call. Trimming left V 4 bases short and J 8 bases short, with 26 bases between. The CDR3 runs 17 residues. Germline V gives CDR1 SGHTA, CDR2 FQGNSA. CDR3 DNA: TGTGCCAGCAGCTCCTACCTGTATAATACAGACTACGGAGGCTACACCTTC. Its translation: CASSSYLYNTDYGGYTF.

This clone has more than one count but fewer than ten. The CDR3, as DNA: TGTGCCCACTACGGGGGAGGGGATGGCTACACCTTC. Translation gives CAHYGGGDGYTF. The chain couples TRBV6-1 to TRBJ1-2; a possible D gene is TRBD1 (5 bases). Trimming cost V 11 bases and J 6 bases, with 16 bases left between them. Germline V gene lookup returns CDR1 MNHNS and CDR2 SASEGT. The CDR3 spans 12 residues.

Within the sample, this clone is medium-sized. The V and J genes are TRBV4-1 and TRBJ1-3, with a possible D match to TRBD1 (6 bases). V was pared by 2 bases and J by 0 bases, with 14 bases between. Per the germline V gene, CDR1 is MGHRA and CDR2 is YSYEKL. The CDR3 is made up of 17 amino acids. CDR3 loop: CASSQILNRVSGNTIYF. CDR3 bases: TGCGCCAGCAGCCAAATTCTTAACAGGGTCTCTGGAAACACCATATATTTT.

This chain uses TRBV7-8 with TRBJ2-3, with 10 bases matching TRBD1. Germline CDR1 is SGHVS and CDR2 is FQNEAQ. V lost 4 bases, J lost 5 bases, and 3 bases stayed unmatched. The CDR3 is made up of 14 amino acids. CDR3 nucleotides: TGTGCCAGCAGCTCAGGACAGGGGGGAGATACGCAGTATTTT. This codes for CASSSGQGGDTQYF.

This clone was detected only once. V and J are TRBV13 and TRBJ2-1; D may be TRBD1 (6 bases). CDR1 and CDR2 (germline): PRHDT, FYEKMQ (reference sequence). Deletions cut 7 bases from V and 7 bases from J, with 14 bases between. This CDR3 has 13 amino acids. The DNA for the CDR3 is TGTGCCAGCAACAACCTAGGGGGAAATGAGCAGTTCTTC. It yields the protein CASNNLGGNEQFF.

By share of the sample, this clone is medium-sized. The chain uses TRBV30 and TRBJ1-4; D remains ambiguous. This CDR3 region has 12 residues. Germline V CDR1 and CDR2: GTSNPN, SVGIG (reference sequence). Trimming cost V 0 bases and J 4 bases, with 3 bases left between them. CDR3 residues: CAWSVHNEKLFF. For the CDR3, the DNA is TGTGCCTGGAGTGTACATAATGAAAAACTGTTTTTT.

The rearrangement links TRBV10-3 to TRBJ2-5, with 7 bases lining up with TRBD1. Germline trimming cut 8 bases from V and 1 base from J; bases unmatched to any gene: 1. This CDR3 has 12 amino acids. Per germline, CDR1 ENHRY and CDR2 SYGVKD. CDR3 coding DNA: TGTGCCATCGGGGACAGCCAAGAGACCCAGTACTTC. This sequence encodes CAIGDSQETQYF.

This clone has only a few counts. This specimen includes other DNA sequences encoding the same CDR3. The chain combines TRBV9 with TRBJ1-3, with a tentative D call TRBD1 (6 bases). The germline gives CDR1 SGDLS, CDR2 YYNGEE. This CDR3 is 15 amino acids long. V shed 0 bases and J shed 2 bases, with 9 bases lying between them. This CDR3 reads CASSVESGAGNTIYF. In DNA, the CDR3 is TGTGCCAGCAGCGTAGAATCAGGGGCTGGAAACACCATATATTTT.

The chain links TRBV4-1 to TRBJ2-2, with D tentatively TRBD2 (5 bases). Germline V gives CDR1 MGHRA, CDR2 YSYEKL. There are 13 residues in the CDR3. Trimming removed 1 base from V and 7 bases from J, with 7 bases in between. For the CDR3, the DNA is TGCGCCAGCAGCCAAGCGGGGTACGGGGAGCTGTTTTTT. Protein: CASSQAGYGELFF.

In its sample, this clone ranks as medium-sized (0.01 to 0.1%). This chain connects TRBV14 to TRBJ1-4; TRBD1 is a possible D gene (5 bases). The germline V gene encodes CDR1 SGHDN and CDR2 FVKESK. The CDR3 consists of 15 residues. V lost 1 base, J lost 6 bases, and 12 bases lay in between. CDR3 in amino acids: CASSQVHGGDEKLFF. CDR3 bases: TGTGCCAGCAGCCAAGTCCACGGGGGTGATGAAAAACTGTTTTTT.

V and J are TRBV10-3 and TRBJ2-7; the D is unclear. The V gene lost 6 bases and the J gene lost 5 bases, with 8 bases spanning the gap. The CDR3 is 11 residues long. Per germline, CDR1 ENHRY and CDR2 SYGVKD. CDR3 sequence (DNA): TGTGCCATCAGGTTGGGCAACGAGCAGTACTTC. It specifies CAIRLGNEQYF.

The chain combines TRBV9 with TRBJ2-1; 15 positions agree with TRBD2. Unmatched junction bases numbered 2, after V lost 3 bases and J lost 7 bases. Per the germline V gene, CDR1 is SGDLS and CDR2 is YYNGEE. The CDR3 loop spans 15 amino acids. CDR3 region: CASSAGTSGGNEQFF. The CDR3 DNA reads TGTGCCAGCAGCGCCGGGACTAGCGGGGGGAATGAGCAGTTCTTC.

This clone was counted once. The V and J genes are TRBV27 and TRBJ1-1; tentatively, D is TRBD1 (6 bases). V was pared by 5 bases and J by 1 base, with 20 bases between. Germline CDR1 is MNHEY and CDR2 is SMNVEV (reference sequence). This CDR3 comprises 17 residues. DNA of the CDR3: TGTGCCAGCAGTCCGATACCCTTGACAGGTTCGAACACTGAAGCTTTCTTT. Its translation is CASSPIPLTGSNTEAFF.

This clone was counted a single time. This sequence joins TRBV4-3 and TRBJ2-3, with TRBD1 matching over 9 bases. Germline V gives CDR1 LGHNA, CDR2 YSLEER. There are 16 residues in the CDR3. The V gene end was trimmed by 4 bases and the J gene end by 5 bases; junction bases not matched to a gene: 10. CDR3 in amino acids: CASSRTGGAYGDTQYF. The CDR3 nucleotides read TGCGCCAGCAGCCGCACAGGGGGCGCATATGGAGATACGCAGTATTTT.

The V call is TRBV5-6, the J call TRBJ2-1; D is ambiguous. Germline V lookup: CDR1 SGHDT, CDR2 YYEEEE. The CDR3 spans 12 residues. V gave up 3 bases and J gave up 3 bases, with 4 bases separating them. The CDR3 bases are TGTGCCAGCAGCTACTACTACAATGAGCAGTTCTTC. Residues: CASSYYYNEQFF.

The CDR3 here is CASSLAKASGAFTDTQYF. The DNA for the CDR3 is TGCGCCAGCAGCTTGGCCAAGGCTAGCGGGGCCTTCACAGATACGCAGTATTTT. The rearrangement joins TRBV5-1 to TRBJ2-3; 9 bases agree with TRBD2. Unmatched junction bases numbered 10, after V lost 0 bases and J lost 2 bases. The germline gives CDR1 SGHRS, CDR2 YFSETQ. This CDR3 spans 18 amino acids.

The J gene is TRBJ2-2, the V gene TRBV28, with TRBD1 identical over 7 bases. The CDR3 has 15 residues. Germline values: CDR1 MDHEN, CDR2 SYDVKM. The ends lost 3 bases at V and 4 bases at J; junction bases unmatched: 5. The CDR3 region is CASSLQGVSTGELFF. CDR3 in DNA: TGTGCCAGCAGTTTGCAGGGGGTGAGCACCGGGGAGCTGTTTTTT.

The chain carries TRBV6-6 and TRBJ1-2; the D is unclear. Germline V gene data show CDR1 as MNHNY and CDR2 as SVGAGI (reference sequence). CDR3 length equals 12 residues. V shed 5 bases and J shed 2 bases, with 6 bases lying between them. For the CDR3, the DNA is TGTGCCAGCAGTGGCCCGAACTATGGCTACACCTTC. Its protein is CASSGPNYGYTF.

This rearrangement joins TRBV29-1 to TRBJ1-4; 10 positions match TRBD1. Germline values: CDR1 SQVTM, CDR2 ANQGSEA. This CDR3 has 14 residues. Trimming took 7 bases from V and 7 from J; bases not matched to a gene: 9. CDR3 loop: CSATLWDRGEKLFF. In DNA form, the CDR3 reads TGCAGCGCTACGCTCTGGGACAGGGGTGAAAAACTGTTTTTT.

This chain joins TRBV5-4 and TRBJ2-7; a weak D match, TRBD2 (7 bases). Germline lookup yields CDR1 SGHNT and CDR2 YYREEE (reference sequence). Trimming shortened V by 0 bases and J by 6 bases, and 13 bases separated the two germline ends. The CDR3 is 14 residues long. The CDR3, as DNA: TGTGCCAGCAGCTTGGGCGGGGGCGAGGCCGAGCAGTACTTC. Protein product: CASSLGGGEAEQYF.